A single sample is the source of the 10 T cell receptor beta chains below, sequenced in a study of T cell responses to AZD1222 COVID-19 vaccine. Clones were read by immunoSEQ multiplex PCR, and TCRdb kept only the in-frame ones, dropping some. The repertoire holds about 97,000 clones, with about 88% as singletons. The sample was peripheral blood, taken on day 0 of AZD1222 vaccination. Receptors originate from an adult in good health.

This chain links TRBV10-3 with TRBJ2-3; 10 bases are shared with TRBD2. Per the germline V gene, CDR1 is ENHRY and CDR2 is SYGVKD. V dropped 2 bases and J dropped 0; count of bases not matched to a gene: 2. The CDR3 consists of 16 residues. CDR3 nucleotides: TGTGCCATCAGTGAGACTAGCGGGGACAGCACAGATACGCAGTATTTT. Residues: CAISETSGDSTDTQYF.

The chain uses TRBV6-2 or TRBV6-3 and TRBJ2-5; 7 nucleotides align to TRBD1. The CDR3 contains 12 residues. Unmatched junction bases numbered 2, after V lost 5 bases and J lost 5 bases. The germline CDR1 and CDR2 sequences are MNHEY and SVGEGT. CDR3 sequence: CASSRGHETQYF. CDR3 DNA sequence: TGTGCCAGCAGTAGGGGGCACGAGACCCAGTACTTC.

V gene TRBV7-9 combines with J gene TRBJ1-6, with a possible D match to TRBD1 (6 bases). The CDR3 length is 14 residues. The germline V gene encodes CDR1 SEHNR and CDR2 FQNEAQ (reference sequence). Trimming left V 8 bases short and J 7 bases short, with 15 bases between. CDR3 DNA sequence: TGTGCCAGCTCCGGGGGCAACTCGAATTCACCCCTCCACTTT. Amino acids: CASSGGNSNSPLHF.

The chain uses TRBV3-1 (or the pseudogene TRBV3-2) and TRBJ2-7; 11 bases line up with TRBD2. CDR1 and CDR2 (germline): LGHDT, YNNKEL (reference sequence). The CDR3 contains 16 residues. V was clipped by 1 base and J by 2 bases; unmatched bases: 4. The CDR3, as DNA: TGTGCCAGCAGCCAAGGGCTAGCGGGGGGCGCCTACGAGCAGTACTTC. Protein: CASSQGLAGGAYEQYF.

Concerning this clone: A single base separates this from a much larger clone, so it may be a read error. Other DNA variants within this sample encode the same CDR3. J is TRBJ2-5 and V is TRBV9; D may be TRBD1 (6 bases). Germline CDR1 is SGDLS and CDR2 is YYNGEE. The CDR3 has 13 residues. The ends were cut back, 0 bases at V and 4 bases at J, with 7 bases in the middle. CDR3 bases: TGTGCCAGCAGCGTAGCCAGGGGAGAGACCCAGTACTTC. It codes for CASSVARGETQYF.

This clone came up once. The chain employs TRBV2 and TRBJ1-5, with D possibly matching TRBD1 (5 bases). The CDR3 loop spans 14 amino acids. V was cut by 6 bases and J by 3 bases, with 12 bases left in between. Per germline, CDR1 SNHLY and CDR2 FYNNEI. The CDR3 nucleotides are TGTGCCAGCAGCAAAGACAGCACCAATCAGCCCCAGCATTTT. Translation gives CASSKDSTNQPQHF.

The V gene is TRBV7-6, the J gene TRBJ1-4; 7 bases fit TRBD1. The CDR3 contains 15 residues. The V gene end was trimmed by 3 bases and the J gene end by 7 bases; junction bases not matched to a gene: 8. The V gene's germline CDR1 is SGHVS and CDR2 FNYEAQ. In DNA, the CDR3 is TGTGCCAGCAGCTTCAAGTTAGGGGGCTTTGAAAAACTGTTTTTT. Protein: CASSFKLGGFEKLFF.

The chain has TRBV9 and TRBJ2-7; D may be TRBD1 (6 bases). CDR1 is SGDLS and CDR2 is YYNGEE in the germline V gene. The CDR3 has 15 residues. With 4 bases removed from V and 6 bases from J, the gap between germline ends came to 20 bases. CDR3 bases: TGTGCCAGCAGCCCTAGCCCAGGGGCTGGCTTCGAGCAGTACTTC. Translation gives CASSPSPGAGFEQYF.

The gene calls are TRBV6-4 and TRBJ2-1; 8 nucleotides agree with TRBD2. Germline V gene lookup returns CDR1 MRHNA and CDR2 SNTAGT. V dropped 5 bases and J dropped 2; count of bases not matched to a gene: 5. The CDR3 is made up of 15 amino acids. The CDR3 loop reads CASSPGLGTYNEQFF. For the CDR3, the DNA is TGTGCCAGCAGTCCGGGACTAGGGACCTACAATGAGCAGTTCTTC.

The chain joins TRBV3-1 (or the pseudogene TRBV3-2) to TRBJ2-1, with 11 bases matching TRBD2. Germline CDR1 reads LGHDT; CDR2 reads YNNKEL (reference sequence). The V segment lost 1 base and the J segment 7 bases; nucleotides outside the gene matches: 3. This CDR3 contains 15 residues. CDR3 nucleotides: TGTGCCAGCAGCCAAGGACTAGCGGGGTCTAATGAGCAGTTCTTC. Protein: CASSQGLAGSNEQFF.